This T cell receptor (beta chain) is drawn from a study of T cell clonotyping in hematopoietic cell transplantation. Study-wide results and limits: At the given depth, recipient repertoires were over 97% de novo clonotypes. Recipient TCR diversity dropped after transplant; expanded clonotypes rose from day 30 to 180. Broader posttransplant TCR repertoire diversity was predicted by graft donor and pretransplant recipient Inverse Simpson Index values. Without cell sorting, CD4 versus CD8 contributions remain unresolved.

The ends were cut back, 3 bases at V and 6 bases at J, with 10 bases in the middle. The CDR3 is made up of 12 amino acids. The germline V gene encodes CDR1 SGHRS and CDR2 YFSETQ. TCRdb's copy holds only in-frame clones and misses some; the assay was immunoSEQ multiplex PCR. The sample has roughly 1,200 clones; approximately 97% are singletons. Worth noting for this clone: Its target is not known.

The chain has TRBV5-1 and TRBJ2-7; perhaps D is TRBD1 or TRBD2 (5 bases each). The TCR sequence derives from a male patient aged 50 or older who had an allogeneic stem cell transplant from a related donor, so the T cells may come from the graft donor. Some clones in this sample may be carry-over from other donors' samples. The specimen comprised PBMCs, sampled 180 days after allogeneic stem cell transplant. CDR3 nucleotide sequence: TGCGCCAGCAGCTCAATTGGGACCGAGCAGTACTTC. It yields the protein CASSSIGTEQYF.